This TCR beta chain derives from a study of CD8 T cells in ankylosing spondylitis. In germline, CDR1 is SGDLS, CDR2 YYNGEE. This CDR3 is built from 14 residues. Trimming removed 2 bases at V and 5 bases at J, with 12 bases between. TCRdb re-analysed the 5' RACE reads in MiXCR, keeping a single row per CDR3 protein. The table lists about 150,000 distinct CDR3 sequences, roughly 30% of them singletons. The sequenced material came from synovial fluid, either unsorted or a sorted T cell fraction (not recorded which). This chain joins TRBV9 and TRBJ2-3; perhaps TRBD2 as D (6 bases). This sequence was found in a male donor with ankylosing spondylitis. In DNA form, the CDR3 reads TGTGCCAGCAGCGTGGGGACTGGGCTAGATACGCAGTATTTT. Its translation: CASSVGTGLDTQYF.